The rows below give T cell receptor beta chains drawn from one sample of a study of T cell changes during pregnancy in multiple sclerosis. TCRdb's copy holds only in-frame clones and misses some; the assay was immunoSEQ multiplex PCR. This sample has about 75,000 clones; roughly 90% occur once, and the top ten carry approximately 0.97%. Source: peripheral blood, taken in the first trimester of pregnancy. The receptors shown here come from a female donor in good health, enrolled as a control in a pregnancy study. Both conserved end residues are part of each CDR3. D genes are given only for firm matches. Part of the rows lack a size; the others show once, few, many or a class for expanded clones.

d_call	v_call	clone_size	j_call	cdr3_aa	cdr3_nt
TRBD2	TRBV20-1	NA	TRBJ2-1	CSVGRDEQFF	TGCAGTGTAGGGAGGGATGAGCAGTTCTTC
NA	TRBV7-2	NA	TRBJ2-1	CASSLKHEQFF	TGTGCCAGCAGCTTGAAGCATGAGCAGTTCTTC
NA	TRBV9	NA	TRBJ1-1	CASSVVPTAMNTEAFF	TGTGCCAGCAGCGTAGTTCCGACAGCGATGAACACTGAAGCTTTCTTT
TRBD1	TRBV6-5	once	TRBJ1-2	CASRKQGKNGYTF	TGTGCCAGCAGAAAACAGGGGAAGAATGGCTACACCTTC
TRBD2	TRBV27	NA	TRBJ2-5	CASSSQTSAPKETQYF	TGTGCCAGCAGTTCCCAGACTAGCGCCCCTAAAGAGACCCAGTACTTC
TRBD2	TRBV19	NA	TRBJ2-3	CASSPLSGLAEGDTDTQYF	TGTGCCAGTAGTCCTTTATCGGGACTAGCGGAGGGAGACACAGATACGCAGTATTTT
TRBD2	TRBV25-1	NA	TRBJ2-5	CASSAETSGRGETQYF	TGTGCCAGCAGTGCAGAGACTAGCGGGAGGGGAGAGACCCAGTACTTC
NA	TRBV5-1	NA	TRBJ2-7	CASSSTAGIGYEQYF	TGCGCCAGCAGCTCCACCGCAGGGATTGGCTACGAGCAGTACTTC
NA	TRBV27	NA	TRBJ1-6	CASSLEGYNSPLHF	TGTGCCAGCAGTCTCGAGGGCTATAATTCACCCCTCCACTTT
TRBD2	TRBV2	NA	TRBJ2-2	CASKLAGAGELFF	TGTGCCAGCAAACTAGCGGGGGCCGGGGAGCTGTTTTTT
TRBD1	TRBV19	NA	TRBJ1-1	CASSRAGGIEAFF	TGTGCCAGTAGTAGGGCAGGGGGGATTGAAGCTTTCTTT
TRBD2	TRBV7-9	once	TRBJ2-1	CASSPGLAASNEQFF	TGTGCCAGCAGCCCTGGACTAGCGGCCTCCAATGAGCAGTTCTTC
NA	TRBV9	NA	TRBJ2-1	CASSPQASVGYNEQFF	TGTGCCAGCAGCCCCCAAGCTAGCGTGGGTTACAATGAGCAGTTCTTC
NA	TRBV7-6	NA	TRBJ2-5	CASTFLDRQETQYF	TGTGCCAGCACCTTCCTAGACCGACAAGAGACCCAGTACTTC
NA	TRBV6-1	NA	TRBJ2-4	CASRNRGGNIQYF	TGTGCCAGCAGAAACAGGGGAGGAAACATTCAGTACTTC
TRBD2	TRBV5-1	NA	TRBJ2-1	CASSLAFSGRVNEQFF	TGCGCCAGCAGCTTGGCTTTTAGCGGGAGGGTAAATGAGCAGTTCTTC